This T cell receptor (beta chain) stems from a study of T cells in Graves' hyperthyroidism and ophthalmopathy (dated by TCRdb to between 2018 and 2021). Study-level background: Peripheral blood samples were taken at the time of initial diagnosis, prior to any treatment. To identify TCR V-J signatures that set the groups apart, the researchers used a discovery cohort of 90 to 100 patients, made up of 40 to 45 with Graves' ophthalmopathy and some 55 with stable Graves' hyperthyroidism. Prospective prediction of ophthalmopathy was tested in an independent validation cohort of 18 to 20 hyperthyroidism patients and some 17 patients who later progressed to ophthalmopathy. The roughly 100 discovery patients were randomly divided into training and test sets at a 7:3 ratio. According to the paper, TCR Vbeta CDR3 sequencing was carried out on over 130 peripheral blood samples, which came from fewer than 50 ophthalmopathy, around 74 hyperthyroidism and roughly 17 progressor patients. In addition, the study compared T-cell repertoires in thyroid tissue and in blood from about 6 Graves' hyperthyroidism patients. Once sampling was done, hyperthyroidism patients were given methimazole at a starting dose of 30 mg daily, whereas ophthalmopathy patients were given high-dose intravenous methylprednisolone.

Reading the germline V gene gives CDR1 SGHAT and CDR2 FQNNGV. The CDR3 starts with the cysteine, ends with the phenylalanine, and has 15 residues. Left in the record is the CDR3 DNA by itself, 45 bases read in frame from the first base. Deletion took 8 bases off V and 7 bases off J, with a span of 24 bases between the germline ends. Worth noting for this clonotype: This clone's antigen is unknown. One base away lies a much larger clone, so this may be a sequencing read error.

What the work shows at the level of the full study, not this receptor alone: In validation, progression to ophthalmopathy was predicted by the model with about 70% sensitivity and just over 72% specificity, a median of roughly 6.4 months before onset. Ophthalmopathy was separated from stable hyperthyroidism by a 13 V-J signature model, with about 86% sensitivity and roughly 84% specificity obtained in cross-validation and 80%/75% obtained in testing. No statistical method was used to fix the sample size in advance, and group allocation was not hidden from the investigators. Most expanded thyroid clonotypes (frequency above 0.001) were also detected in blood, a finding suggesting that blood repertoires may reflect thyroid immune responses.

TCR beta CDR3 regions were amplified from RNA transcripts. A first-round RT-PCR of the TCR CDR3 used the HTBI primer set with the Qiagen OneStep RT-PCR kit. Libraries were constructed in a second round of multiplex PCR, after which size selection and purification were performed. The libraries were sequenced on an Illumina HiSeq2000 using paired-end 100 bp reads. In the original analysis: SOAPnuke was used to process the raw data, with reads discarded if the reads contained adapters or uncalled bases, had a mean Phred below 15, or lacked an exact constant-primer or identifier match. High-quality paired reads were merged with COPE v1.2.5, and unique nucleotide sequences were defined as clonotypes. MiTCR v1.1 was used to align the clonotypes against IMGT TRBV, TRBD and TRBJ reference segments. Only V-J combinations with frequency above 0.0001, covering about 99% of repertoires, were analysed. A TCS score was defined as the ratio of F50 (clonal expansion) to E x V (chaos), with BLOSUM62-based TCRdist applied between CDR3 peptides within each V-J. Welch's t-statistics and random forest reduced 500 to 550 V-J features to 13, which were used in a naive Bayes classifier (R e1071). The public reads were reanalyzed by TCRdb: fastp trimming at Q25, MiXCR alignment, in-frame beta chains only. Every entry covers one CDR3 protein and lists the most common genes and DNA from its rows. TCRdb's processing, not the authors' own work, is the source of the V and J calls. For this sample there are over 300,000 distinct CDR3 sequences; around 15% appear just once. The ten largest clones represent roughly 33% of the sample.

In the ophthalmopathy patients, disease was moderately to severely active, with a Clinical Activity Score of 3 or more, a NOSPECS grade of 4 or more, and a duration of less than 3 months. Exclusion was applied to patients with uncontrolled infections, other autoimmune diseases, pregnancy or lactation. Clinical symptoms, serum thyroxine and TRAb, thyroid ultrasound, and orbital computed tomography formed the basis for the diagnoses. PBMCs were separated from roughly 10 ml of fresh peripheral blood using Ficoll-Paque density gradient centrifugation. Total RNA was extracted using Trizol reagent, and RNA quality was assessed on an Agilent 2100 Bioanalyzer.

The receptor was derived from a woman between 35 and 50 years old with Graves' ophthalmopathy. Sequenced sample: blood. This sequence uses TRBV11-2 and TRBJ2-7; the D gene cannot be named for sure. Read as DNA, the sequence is TGTGCCAGCGGCCAGAGACGGGCTAAACCTTTAGAGCAGTACTTC. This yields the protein CASGQRRAKPLEQYF.